The present T cell receptor beta chain was sequenced within a study of cytomegalovirus exposure and HLA in healthy donors. In the study overall: There were approximately 400 genotyped donors. Of these, about 81% fell in the genetic ancestry cluster associated with self-reported Caucasian donors.

It was with 60 Vbeta and 13 Jbeta primers that the PCR ran. Repertoires were generated with immunoSEQ multiplex PCR, while TCRdb's copy carries only in-frame clones and drops some. The data hold 95,000 to 110,000 clones, with roughly three quarters observed a single time. Healthy bone marrow donors made up the cohort. These donors counted as nominally healthy when sampled, but unrecorded immune exposures were likely. Whole-study results and caveats: HLA restriction was apparent for most CMV-associated TCR beta chains in a later analysis.

A note on this clone: What it binds is unknown.

The CDR3 is 15 residues long. Sequencing input: PBMCs. The TCR originated in a man in his fifties in good health and CMV-seropositive. This chain joins TRBV21-1 and TRBJ2-5; TRBD2, the D gene given by the table, was not confirmed from the DNA. TRBV21-1 is flagged as a pseudogene. The CDR3 loop reads CASSRDGTPVETQYF. In DNA form, the CDR3 reads TGTGCCAGCAGCAGAGACGGGACTCCCGTAGAGACCCAGTACTTC.